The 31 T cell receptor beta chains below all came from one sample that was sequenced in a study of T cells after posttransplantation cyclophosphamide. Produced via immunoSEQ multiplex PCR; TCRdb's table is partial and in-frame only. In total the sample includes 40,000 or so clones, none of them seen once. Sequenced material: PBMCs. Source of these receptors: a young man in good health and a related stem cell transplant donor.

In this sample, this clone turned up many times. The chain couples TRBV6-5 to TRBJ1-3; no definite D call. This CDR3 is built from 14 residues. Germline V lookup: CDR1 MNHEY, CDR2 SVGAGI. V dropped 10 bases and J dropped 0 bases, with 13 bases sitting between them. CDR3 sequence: CATVPTLSGNTIYF. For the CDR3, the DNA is TGTGCCACCGTACCGACACTCTCTGGAAACACCATATATTTT.

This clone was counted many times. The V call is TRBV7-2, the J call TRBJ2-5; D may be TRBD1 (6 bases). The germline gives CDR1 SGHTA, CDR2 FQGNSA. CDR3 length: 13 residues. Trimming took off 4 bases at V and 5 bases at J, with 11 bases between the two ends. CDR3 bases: TGTGCCAGCAGCTCACAGGGTGCGGAGACCCAGTACTTC. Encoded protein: CASSSQGAETQYF.

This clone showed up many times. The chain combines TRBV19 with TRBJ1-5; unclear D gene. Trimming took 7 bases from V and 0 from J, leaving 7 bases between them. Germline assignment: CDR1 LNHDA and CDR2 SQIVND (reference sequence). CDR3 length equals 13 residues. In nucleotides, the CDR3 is TGTGCCAGTAATTTTAATAGCAATCAGCCCCAGCATTTT. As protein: CASNFNSNQPQHF.

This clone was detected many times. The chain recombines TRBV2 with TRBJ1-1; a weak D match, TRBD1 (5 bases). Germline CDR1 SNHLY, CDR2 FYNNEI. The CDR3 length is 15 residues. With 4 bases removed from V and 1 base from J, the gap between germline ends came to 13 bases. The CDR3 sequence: CASSVIQERNTEAFF. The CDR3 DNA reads TGTGCCAGCAGTGTTATACAGGAGAGGAACACTGAAGCTTTCTTT.

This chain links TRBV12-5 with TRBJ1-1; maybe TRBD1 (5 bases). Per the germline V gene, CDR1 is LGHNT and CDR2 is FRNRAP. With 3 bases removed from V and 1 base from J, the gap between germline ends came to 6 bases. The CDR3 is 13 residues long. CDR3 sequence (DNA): TGTGCTAGTGGTTTCCAGGGGAACACTGAAGCTTTCTTT. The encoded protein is CASGFQGNTEAFF.

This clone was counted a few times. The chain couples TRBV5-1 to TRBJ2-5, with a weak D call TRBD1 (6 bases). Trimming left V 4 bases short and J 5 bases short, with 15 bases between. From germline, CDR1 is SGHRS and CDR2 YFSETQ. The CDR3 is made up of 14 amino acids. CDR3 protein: CASSRTEAWETQYF. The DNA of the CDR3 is TGCGCCAGCAGCCGGACAGAGGCTTGGGAGACCCAGTACTTC.

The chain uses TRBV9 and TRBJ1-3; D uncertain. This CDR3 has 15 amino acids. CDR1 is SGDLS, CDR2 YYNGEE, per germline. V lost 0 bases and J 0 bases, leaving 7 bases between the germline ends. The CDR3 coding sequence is TGTGCCAGCAGCGTAGAGGGCGACTCTGGAAACACCATATATTTT. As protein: CASSVEGDSGNTIYF.

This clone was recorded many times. Written as DNA, the CDR3 is TGTGCCAGCAGGCGGGGGGGATACAATGAGCAGTTCTTC. Its protein product is CASRRGGYNEQFF. The rearrangement joins TRBV2 to TRBJ2-1, with 9 bases identical to TRBD2. The J segment lost 4 bases and the V segment lost 6 bases, leaving 1 base of the junction unmatched. The CDR3 sequence is 13 residues long. CDR1 and CDR2 (germline): SNHLY, FYNNEI.

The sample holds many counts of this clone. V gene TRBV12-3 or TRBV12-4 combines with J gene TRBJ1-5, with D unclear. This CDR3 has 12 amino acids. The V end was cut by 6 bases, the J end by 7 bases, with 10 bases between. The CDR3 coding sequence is TGTGCCAGCAGGGCCCAAGGGCAGCCCCAGCATTTT. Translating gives CASRAQGQPQHF.

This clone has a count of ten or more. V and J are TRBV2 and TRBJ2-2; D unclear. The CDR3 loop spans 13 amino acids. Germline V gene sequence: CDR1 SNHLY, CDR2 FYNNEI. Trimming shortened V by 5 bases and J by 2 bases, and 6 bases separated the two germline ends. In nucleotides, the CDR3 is TGTGCCAGCAGTTTACTAAACACCGGGGAGCTGTTTTTT. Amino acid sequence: CASSLLNTGELFF.

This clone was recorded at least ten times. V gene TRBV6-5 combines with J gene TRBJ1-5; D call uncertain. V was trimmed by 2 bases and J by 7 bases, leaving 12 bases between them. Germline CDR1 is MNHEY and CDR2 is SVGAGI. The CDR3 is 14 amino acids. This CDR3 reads CASSYGQNRQPQHF. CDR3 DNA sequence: TGTGCCAGCAGTTACGGGCAAAATAGACAGCCCCAGCATTTT.

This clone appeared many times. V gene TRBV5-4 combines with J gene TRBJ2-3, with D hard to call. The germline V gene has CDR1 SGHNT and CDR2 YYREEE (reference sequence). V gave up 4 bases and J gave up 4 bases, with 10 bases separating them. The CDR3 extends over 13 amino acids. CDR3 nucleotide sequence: TGTGCCAGCAGCCCAGAAGGTCCAGATACGCAGTATTTT. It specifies CASSPEGPDTQYF.

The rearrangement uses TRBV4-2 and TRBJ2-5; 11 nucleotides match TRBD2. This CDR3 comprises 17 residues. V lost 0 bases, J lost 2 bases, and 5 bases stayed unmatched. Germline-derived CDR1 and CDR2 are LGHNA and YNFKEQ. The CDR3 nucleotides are TGTGCCAGCAGCCAAGACCCCGGGACTAGCGGTCAAGAGACCCAGTACTTC. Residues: CASSQDPGTSGQETQYF.

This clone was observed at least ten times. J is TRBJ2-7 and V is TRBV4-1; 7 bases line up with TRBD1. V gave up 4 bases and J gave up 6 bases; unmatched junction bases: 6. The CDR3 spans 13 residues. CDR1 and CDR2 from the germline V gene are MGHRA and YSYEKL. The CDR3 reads CASSPNRGGEQYF. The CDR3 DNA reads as TGCGCCAGCAGCCCAAACAGGGGCGGCGAGCAGTACTTC.

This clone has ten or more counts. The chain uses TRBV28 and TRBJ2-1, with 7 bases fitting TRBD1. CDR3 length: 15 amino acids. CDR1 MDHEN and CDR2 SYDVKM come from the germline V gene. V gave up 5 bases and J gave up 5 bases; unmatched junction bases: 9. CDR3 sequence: CASSQGVGPNNEQFF. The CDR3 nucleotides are TGTGCCAGCAGTCAGGGGGTGGGGCCAAACAATGAGCAGTTCTTC.

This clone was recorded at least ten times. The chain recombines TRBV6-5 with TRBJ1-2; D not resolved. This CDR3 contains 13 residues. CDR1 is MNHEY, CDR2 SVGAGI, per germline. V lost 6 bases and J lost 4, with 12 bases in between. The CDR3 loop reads CASSQTTGYGYTF. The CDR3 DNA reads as TGTGCCAGCAGCCAAACTACGGGCTATGGCTACACCTTC.

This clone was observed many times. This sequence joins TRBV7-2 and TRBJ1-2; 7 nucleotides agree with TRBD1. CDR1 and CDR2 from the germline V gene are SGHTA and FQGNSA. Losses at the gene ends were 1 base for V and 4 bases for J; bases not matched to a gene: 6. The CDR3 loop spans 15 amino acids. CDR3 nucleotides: TGTGCCAGCAGCTTAGTAGTAGGGGGCGCCTATGGCTACACCTTC. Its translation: CASSLVVGGAYGYTF.

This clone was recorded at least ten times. The CDR3 nucleotides read TGCGCCAGCAGCTTGGGATGGTCACGGGGACTAGCGGGGGGAGAGACCCAGTACTTC. Translated, it gives CASSLGWSRGLAGGETQYF. The chain carries TRBV5-1 and TRBJ2-5, with TRBD2 matching 15 bases. V was clipped by 0 bases and J by 4 bases; unmatched bases: 10. The CDR3 has 19 residues. Germline V gene sequence: CDR1 SGHRS, CDR2 YFSETQ.

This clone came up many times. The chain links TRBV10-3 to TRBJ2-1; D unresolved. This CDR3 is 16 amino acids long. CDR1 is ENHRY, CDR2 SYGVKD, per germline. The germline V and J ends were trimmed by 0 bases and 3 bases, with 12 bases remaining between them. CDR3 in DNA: TGTGCCATCAGTGAGTCGATCGAGAGCCTCTACAATGAGCAGTTCTTC. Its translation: CAISESIESLYNEQFF.

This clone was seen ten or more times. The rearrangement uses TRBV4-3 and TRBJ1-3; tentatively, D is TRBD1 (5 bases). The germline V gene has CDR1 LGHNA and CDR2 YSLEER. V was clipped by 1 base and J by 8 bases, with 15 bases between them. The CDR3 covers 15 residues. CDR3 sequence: CASSQAAGRVHTIYF. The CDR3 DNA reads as TGCGCCAGCAGCCAAGCTGCGGGGCGAGTACACACCATATATTTT.

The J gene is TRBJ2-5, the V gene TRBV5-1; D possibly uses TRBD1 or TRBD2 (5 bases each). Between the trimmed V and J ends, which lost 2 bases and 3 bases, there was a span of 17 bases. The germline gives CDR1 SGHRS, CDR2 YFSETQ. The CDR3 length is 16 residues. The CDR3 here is CASSFAPGRGEETQYF. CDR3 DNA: TGCGCCAGCAGCTTCGCCCCAGGGAGAGGGGAAGAGACCCAGTACTTC.

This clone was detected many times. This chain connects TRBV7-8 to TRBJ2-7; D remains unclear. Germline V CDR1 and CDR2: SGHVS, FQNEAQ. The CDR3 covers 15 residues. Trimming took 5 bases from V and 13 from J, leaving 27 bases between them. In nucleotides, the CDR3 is TGTGCCAGCAGCCCAGATTCCCCCGGCATAGGGTCGGTCTACTTC. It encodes CASSPDSPGIGSVYF. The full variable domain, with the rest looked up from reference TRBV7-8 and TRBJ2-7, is GAGVSQSPRYKVAKRGQDVALRCDPISGHVSLFWYQQALGQGPEFLTYFQNEAQLDKSGLPSDRFFAERPEGSVSTLKIQRTQQEDSAVYLCASSPDSPGIGSVYFGPGTRLTVT.

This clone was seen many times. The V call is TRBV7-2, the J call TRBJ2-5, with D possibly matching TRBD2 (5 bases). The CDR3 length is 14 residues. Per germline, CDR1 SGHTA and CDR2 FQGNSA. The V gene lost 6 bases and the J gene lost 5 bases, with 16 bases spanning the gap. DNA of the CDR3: TGTGCCAGCAGTCCGGGGAGCCGGATTGAGACCCAGTACTTC. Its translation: CASSPGSRIETQYF. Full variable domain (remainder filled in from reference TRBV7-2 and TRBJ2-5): GAGVSQSPSNKVTEKGKDVELRCDPISGHTALYWYRQSLGQGLEFLIYFQGNSAPDKSGLPSDRFSAERTGGSVSTLTIQRTQQEDSAVYLCASSPGSRIETQYFGPGTRLLVL.

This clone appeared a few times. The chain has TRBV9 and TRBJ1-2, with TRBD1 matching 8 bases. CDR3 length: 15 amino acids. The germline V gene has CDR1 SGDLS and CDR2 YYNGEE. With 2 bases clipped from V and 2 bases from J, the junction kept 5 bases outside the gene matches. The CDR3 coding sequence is TGTGCCAGCAGCGTGGACAGGGCCGGAAACTATGGCTACACCTTC. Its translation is CASSVDRAGNYGYTF.

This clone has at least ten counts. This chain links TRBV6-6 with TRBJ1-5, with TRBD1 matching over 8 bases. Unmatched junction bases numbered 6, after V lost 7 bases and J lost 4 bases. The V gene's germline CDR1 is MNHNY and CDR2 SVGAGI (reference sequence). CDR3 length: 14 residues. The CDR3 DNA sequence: TGTGCCAGCACAGGACAGGGAAGGAATCAGCCCCAGCATTTT. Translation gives CASTGQGRNQPQHF.

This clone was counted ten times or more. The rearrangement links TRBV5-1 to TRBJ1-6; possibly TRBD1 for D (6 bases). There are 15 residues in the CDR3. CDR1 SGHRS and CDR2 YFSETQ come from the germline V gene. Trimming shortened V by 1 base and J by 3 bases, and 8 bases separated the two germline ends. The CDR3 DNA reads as TGCGCCAGCAGCTTGAAGGACAGCTATAATTCACCCCTCCACTTT. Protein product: CASSLKDSYNSPLHF.

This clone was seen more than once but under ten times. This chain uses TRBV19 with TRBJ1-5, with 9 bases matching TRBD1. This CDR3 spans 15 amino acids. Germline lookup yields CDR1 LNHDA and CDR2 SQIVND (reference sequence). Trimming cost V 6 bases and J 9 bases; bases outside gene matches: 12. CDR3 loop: CASREQGARSRPQHF. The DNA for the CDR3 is TGTGCCAGTAGAGAACAGGGGGCGCGCAGTCGGCCCCAGCATTTT.

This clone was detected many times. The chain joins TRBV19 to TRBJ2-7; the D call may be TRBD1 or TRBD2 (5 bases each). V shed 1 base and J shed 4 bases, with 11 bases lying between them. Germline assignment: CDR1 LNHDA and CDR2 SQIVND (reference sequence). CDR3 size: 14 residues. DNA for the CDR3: TGTGCCAGTAGTATAGGGGCAGGGAGTTACGAGCAGTACTTC. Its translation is CASSIGAGSYEQYF.

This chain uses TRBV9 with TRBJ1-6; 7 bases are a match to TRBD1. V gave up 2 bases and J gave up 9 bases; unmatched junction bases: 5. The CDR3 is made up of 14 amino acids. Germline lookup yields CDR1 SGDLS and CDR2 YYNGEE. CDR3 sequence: CASSVSRQGSPLHF. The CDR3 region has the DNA TGTGCCAGCAGCGTCTCCCGACAGGGTTCACCCCTCCACTTT.

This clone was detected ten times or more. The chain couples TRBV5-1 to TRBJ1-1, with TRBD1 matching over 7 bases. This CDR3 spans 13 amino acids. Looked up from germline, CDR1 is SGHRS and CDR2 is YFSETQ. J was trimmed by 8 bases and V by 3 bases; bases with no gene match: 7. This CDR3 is CASSSTGTVEAFF. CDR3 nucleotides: TGCGCCAGCAGCTCTACCGGGACAGTAGAAGCTTTCTTT.

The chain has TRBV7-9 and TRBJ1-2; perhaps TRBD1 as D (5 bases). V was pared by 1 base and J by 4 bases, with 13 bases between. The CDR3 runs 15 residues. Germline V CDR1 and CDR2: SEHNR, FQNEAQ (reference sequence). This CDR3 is CASSLGTSGGYGYTF. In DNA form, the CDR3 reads TGTGCCAGCAGCTTAGGGACATCCGGAGGCTATGGCTACACCTTC. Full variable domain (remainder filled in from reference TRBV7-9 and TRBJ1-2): DTGVSQNPRHKITKRGQNVTFRCDPISEHNRLYWYRQTLGQGPEFLTYFQNEAQLEKSRLLSDRFSAERPKGSFSTLEIQRTEQGDSAMYLCASSLGTSGGYGYTFGSGTRLTVV.